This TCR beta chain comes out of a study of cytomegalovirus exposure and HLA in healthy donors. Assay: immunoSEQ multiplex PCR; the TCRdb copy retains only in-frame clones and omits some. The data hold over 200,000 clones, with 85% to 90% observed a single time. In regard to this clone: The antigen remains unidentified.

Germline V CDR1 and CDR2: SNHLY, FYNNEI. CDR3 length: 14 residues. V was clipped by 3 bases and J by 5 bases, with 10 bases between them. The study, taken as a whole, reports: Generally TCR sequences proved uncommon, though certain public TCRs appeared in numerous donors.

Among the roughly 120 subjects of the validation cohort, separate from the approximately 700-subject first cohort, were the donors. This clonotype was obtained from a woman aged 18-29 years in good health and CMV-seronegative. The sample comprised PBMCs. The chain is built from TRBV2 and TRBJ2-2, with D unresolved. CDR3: CASSDKTATGELFF. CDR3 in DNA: TGTGCCAGCAGTGATAAGACTGCAACCGGGGAGCTGTTTTTT.